This T cell receptor beta chain was captured in a study of shared clonotypes between healthy human individuals. Replicate PCRs run on sorted subsets employed 200 ng DNA, around 31,000 T cell genomes. Measured with immunoSEQ multiplex PCR; TCRdb has only the in-frame clones, and not every one. The data hold some 690,000 clones, with about nine tenths observed a single time. CDR3 length: 14 amino acids. V lost 6 bases and J lost 3, with 12 bases in between. The germline V gene has CDR1 SNHLY and CDR2 FYNNEI. The gene calls are TRBV2 and TRBJ1-5, with D possibly matching TRBD1 (6 bases). Sequencing was carried out using memory CD8+ T cells from PBMCs. Specified subset: CD45RO+ cells pooled with CCR7-negative TemRA cells. The receptor was derived from a man between 18 and 29 years old in good health. Some clones in this sample may be carry-over from other donors' samples. The CDR3 protein is CASRPTGFNQPQHF. The CDR3 coding sequence is TGTGCCAGCAGACCCACAGGGTTCAATCAGCCCCAGCATTTT.